The present entry profiles one TCR beta chain with its context. This specimen comes from a study of Ad26.COV2.S vaccination and SARS-CoV-2 variants. Study summary: Each vaccinee took Ad26.COV2.S intramuscularly, once or twice 56 days apart.

Treatment here: 15 to 20 received Ad26.COV2.S at low or high dose, single or two shots; 5 received placebo; per-sample allocation not given. Sampling was done on day 63 after the first vaccine or placebo injection. Data came from immunoSEQ multiplex PCR; TCRdb stores just in-frame clones and leaves some out. The table lists 300,000 to 350,000 clones, about 89% of them singletons. V shed 2 bases and J shed 2 bases, with 12 bases lying between them. Germline values: CDR1 MNHNS, CDR2 SASEGT. This CDR3 is built from 15 residues. The chain joins TRBV6-1 to TRBJ1-2, with D possibly matching TRBD1 (5 bases). The TCR originated in a person between 18 and 65 years old who received the Ad26.COV2.S COVID-19 vaccine or a placebo. This material consisted of peripheral blood, taken in a trial of Ad26.COV2.S vaccine versus placebo. The CDR3 sequence is CASSENTGENYGYTF. Here the CDR3 DNA reads TGTGCCAGCAGTGAAAATACGGGGGAGAACTATGGCTACACCTTC.